This T cell receptor beta chain was sequenced for a study of T cells in Graves' hyperthyroidism and ophthalmopathy. Regarding the study as a whole: Through a model of 13 V-J features, ophthalmopathy was separated from stable hyperthyroidism.

A note on this clonotype: Its antigen remains unknown.

TCR beta CDR3 regions were amplified from RNA transcripts. Initially, a first-round RT-PCR of the TCR CDR3 employed the HTBI primer set. TCRdb passed the multiplex PCR reads through MiXCR, listing each CDR3 protein once. The profile covers 450,000 to 700,000 distinct CDR3 sequences, with around 45% appearing a single time and over 15% taken by the ten largest. The V and J ends lost 1 base and 7 bases respectively, with 14 bases between them. CDR1 and CDR2 from the germline V gene are MGHDK and SYGVNS. The CDR3 spans 14 residues. The V gene is TRBV25-1, the J gene TRBJ2-7, with a weak D call TRBD2 (5 bases). This sequence was found in an adult woman with Graves' disease, either hyperthyroidism or ophthalmopathy (not recorded which). Sequences were obtained from peripheral blood or thyroid tissue (not recorded which). The CDR3 region has the DNA TGTGCCAGCAGTGAATCGGGCAGGAGGAGTGAGCAGTACTTC. Encoded protein: CASSESGRRSEQYF.